This TCR beta chain stems from a study of STAT5B mutations in CD4+ large granular lymphocyte leukemia. V lost 2 bases and J lost 3, with 7 bases in between. The CDR3 is 12 residues long. Germline CDR1 reads SQVTM; CDR2 reads ANQGSEA. Study-level points and caveats: Patient CD4-sorted repertoires stayed more clonal than healthy ones after leukemic-clone removal.

Data came from immunoSEQ multiplex PCR; TCRdb stores just in-frame clones and leaves some out. The sample records about 34,000 clones, around 88% being singletons. Comment on this clone: Antigen specificity is unknown.

The chain joins TRBV29-1 to TRBJ1-2; D is unresolved. The source is a human donor in good health. The sequenced sample consisted of CD4+ T cells from blood buffy coats. CDR3 loop: CSVERSDYGYTF. CDR3 sequence (DNA): TGCAGCGTTGAAAGGTCAGACTATGGCTACACCTTC.